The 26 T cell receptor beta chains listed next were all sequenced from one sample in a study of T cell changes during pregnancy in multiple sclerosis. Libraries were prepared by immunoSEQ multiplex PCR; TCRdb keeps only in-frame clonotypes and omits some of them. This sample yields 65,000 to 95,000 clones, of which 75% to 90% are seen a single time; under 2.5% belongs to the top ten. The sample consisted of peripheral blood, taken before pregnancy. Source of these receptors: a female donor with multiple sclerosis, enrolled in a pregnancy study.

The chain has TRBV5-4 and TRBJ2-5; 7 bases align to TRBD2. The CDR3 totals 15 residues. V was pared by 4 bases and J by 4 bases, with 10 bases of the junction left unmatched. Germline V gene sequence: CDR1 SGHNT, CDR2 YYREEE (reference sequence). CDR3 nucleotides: TGTGCCAGCAGCCGGACCGAGGGAGGGAGAGAGACCCAGTACTTC. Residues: CASSRTEGGRETQYF.

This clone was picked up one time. The CDR3 is CASSPLLRENYGYTF. Written as DNA, the CDR3 is TGTGCCAGCTCACCACTATTGCGGGAAAACTATGGCTACACCTTC. V is TRBV18 and J is TRBJ1-2; D ambiguous. V was pared by 1 base and J by 2 bases, with 11 bases between. This CDR3 contains 15 residues. CDR1 is KGHSH and CDR2 is LQKENI in the germline V gene.

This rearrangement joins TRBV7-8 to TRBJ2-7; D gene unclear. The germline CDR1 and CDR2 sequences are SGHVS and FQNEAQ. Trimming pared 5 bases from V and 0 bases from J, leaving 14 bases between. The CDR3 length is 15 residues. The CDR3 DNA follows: TGTGCCAGCAGCCCGCTCGCGGTGAGCTCCTACGAGCAGTACTTC. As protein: CASSPLAVSSYEQYF.

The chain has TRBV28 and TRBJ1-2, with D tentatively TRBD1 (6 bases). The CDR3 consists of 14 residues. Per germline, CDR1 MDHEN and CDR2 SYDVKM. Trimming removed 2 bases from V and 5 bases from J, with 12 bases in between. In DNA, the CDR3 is TGTGCCAGCAGTTTACCTACGACAGGATATGGCTACACCTTC. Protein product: CASSLPTTGYGYTF.

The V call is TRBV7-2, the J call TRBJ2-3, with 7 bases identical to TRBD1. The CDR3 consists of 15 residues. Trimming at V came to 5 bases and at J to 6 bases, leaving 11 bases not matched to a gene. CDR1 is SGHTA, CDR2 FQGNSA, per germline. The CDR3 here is CASSPTEGAGDTQYF. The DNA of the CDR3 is TGTGCCAGCAGCCCTACCGAGGGGGCAGGGGATACGCAGTATTTT.

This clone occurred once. CDR3 DNA: TGTGCCAGCAGCCCCGGGACAGGGGGCGGCTATGGCTACACCTTC. Translation: CASSPGTGGGYGYTF. The chain couples TRBV7-3 to TRBJ1-2; 12 positions agree with TRBD1. This CDR3 is built from 15 residues. V lost 5 bases to trimming and J lost 4 bases; unmatched junction nucleotides: 5. CDR1 and CDR2 from the germline V gene are SGHTA and FQGTGA.

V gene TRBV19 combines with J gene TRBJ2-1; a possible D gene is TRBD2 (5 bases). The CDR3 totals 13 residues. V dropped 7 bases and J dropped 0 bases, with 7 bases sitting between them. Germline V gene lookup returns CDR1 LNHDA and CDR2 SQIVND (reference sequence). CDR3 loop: CASTGFSYNEQFF. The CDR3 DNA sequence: TGTGCCAGTACGGGGTTCTCCTACAATGAGCAGTTCTTC.

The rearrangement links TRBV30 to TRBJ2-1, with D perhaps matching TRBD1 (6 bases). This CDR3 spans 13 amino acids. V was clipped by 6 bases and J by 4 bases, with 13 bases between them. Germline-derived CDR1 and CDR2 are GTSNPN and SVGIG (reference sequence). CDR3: CACGQLMYNEQFF. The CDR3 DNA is TGTGCCTGTGGACAGCTTATGTACAATGAGCAGTTCTTC. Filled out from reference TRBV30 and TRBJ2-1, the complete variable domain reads SQTIHQWPATLVQPVGSPLSLECTVEGTSNPNLYWYRQAAGRGLQLLFYSVGIGQISSEVPQNLSASRPQDRQFILSSKKLLLSDSGFYLCACGQLMYNEQFFGPGTRLTVL.

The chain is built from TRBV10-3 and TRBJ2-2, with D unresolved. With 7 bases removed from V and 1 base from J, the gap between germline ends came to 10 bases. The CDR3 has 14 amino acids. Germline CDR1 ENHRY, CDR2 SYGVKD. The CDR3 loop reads CAIKQQMNTGELFF. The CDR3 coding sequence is TGTGCCATCAAACAACAGATGAACACCGGGGAGCTGTTTTTT.

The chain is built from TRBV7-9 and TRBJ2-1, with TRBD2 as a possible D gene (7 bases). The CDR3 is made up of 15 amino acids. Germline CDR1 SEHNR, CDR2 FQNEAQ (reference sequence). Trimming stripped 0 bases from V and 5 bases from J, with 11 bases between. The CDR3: CASSLAGGGDNEQFF. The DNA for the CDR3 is TGTGCCAGCAGCTTAGCAGGGGGGGGTGACAATGAGCAGTTCTTC.

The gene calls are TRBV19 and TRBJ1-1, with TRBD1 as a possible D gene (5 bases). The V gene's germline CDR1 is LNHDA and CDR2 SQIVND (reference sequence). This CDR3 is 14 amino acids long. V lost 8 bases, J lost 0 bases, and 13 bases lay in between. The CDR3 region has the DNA TGTGCCAGTTCCCTCGGGGGGATGAACACTGAAGCTTTCTTT. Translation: CASSLGGMNTEAFF.

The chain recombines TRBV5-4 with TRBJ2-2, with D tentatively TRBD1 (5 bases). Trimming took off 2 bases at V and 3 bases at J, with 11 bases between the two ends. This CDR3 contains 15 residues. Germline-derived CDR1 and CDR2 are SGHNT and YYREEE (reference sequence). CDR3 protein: CASSLGAPDTGELFF. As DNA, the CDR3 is TGTGCCAGCAGCTTAGGGGCGCCTGACACCGGGGAGCTGTTTTTT.

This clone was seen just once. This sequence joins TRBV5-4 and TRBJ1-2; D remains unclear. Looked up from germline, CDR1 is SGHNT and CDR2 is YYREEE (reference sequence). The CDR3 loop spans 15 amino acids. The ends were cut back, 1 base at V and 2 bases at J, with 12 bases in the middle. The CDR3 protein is CASSLSFGLNYGYTF. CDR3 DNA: TGTGCCAGCAGCTTGTCATTCGGGTTGAACTATGGCTACACCTTC.

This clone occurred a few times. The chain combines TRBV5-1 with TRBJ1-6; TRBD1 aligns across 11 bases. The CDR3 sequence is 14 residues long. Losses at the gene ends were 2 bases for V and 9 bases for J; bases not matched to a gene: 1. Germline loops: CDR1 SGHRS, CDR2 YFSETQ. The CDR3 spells CASSLGTGGSPLHF. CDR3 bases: TGCGCCAGCAGCTTAGGGACAGGGGGTTCACCCCTCCACTTT. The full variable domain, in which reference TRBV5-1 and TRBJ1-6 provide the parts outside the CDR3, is KAGVTQTPRYLIKTRGQQVTLSCSPISGHRSVSWYQQTPGQGLQFLFEYFSETQRNKGNFPGRFSGRQFSNSRSEMNVSTLELGDSALYLCASSLGTGGSPLHFGNGTRLTVT.

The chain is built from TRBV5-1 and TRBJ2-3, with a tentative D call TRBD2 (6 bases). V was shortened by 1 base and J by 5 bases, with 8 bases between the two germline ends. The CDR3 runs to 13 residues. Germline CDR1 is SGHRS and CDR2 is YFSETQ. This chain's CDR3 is CASSLTGEDTQYF. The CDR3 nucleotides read TGCGCCAGCAGCTTGACGGGGGAAGATACGCAGTATTTT.

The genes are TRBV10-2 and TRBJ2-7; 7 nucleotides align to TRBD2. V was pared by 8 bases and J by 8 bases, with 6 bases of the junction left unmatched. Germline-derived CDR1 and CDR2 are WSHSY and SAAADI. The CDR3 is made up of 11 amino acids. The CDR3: CASGIAGQQYF. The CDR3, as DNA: TGCGCCAGCGGTATAGCGGGCCAGCAGTACTTC.

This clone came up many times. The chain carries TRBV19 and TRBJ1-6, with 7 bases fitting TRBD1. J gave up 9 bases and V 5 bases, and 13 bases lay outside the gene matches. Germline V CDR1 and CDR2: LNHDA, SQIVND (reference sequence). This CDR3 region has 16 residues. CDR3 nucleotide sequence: TGTGCCAGTAGTTTTACAGGGGCCTCTATGGGTTCACCCCTCCACTTT. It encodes CASSFTGASMGSPLHF.

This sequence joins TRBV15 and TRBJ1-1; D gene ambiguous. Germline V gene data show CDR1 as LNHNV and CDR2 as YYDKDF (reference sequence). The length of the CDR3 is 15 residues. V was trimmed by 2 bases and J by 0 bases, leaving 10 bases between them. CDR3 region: CATSRTRVMNTEAFF. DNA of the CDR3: TGTGCCACCAGCAGAACACGGGTGATGAACACTGAAGCTTTCTTT.

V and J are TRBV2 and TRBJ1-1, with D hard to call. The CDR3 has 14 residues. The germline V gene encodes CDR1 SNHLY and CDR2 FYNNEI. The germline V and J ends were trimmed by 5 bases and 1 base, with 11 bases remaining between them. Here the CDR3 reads CASSYYSGNTEAFF. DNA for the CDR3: TGTGCCAGCAGTTATTACAGTGGGAACACTGAAGCTTTCTTT.

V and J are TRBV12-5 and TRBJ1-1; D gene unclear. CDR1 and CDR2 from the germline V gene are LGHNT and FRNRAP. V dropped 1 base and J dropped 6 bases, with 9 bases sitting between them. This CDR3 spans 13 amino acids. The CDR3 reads CASGLARSSEAFF. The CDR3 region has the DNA TGTGCTAGTGGTTTGGCCAGATCCTCTGAAGCTTTCTTT.

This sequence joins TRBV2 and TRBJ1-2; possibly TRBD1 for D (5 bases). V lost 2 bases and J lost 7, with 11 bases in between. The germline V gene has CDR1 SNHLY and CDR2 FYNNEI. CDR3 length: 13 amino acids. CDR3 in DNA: TGTGCCAGCAGTGAACTGGCAGGGTTTGGCTACACCTTC. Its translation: CASSELAGFGYTF.

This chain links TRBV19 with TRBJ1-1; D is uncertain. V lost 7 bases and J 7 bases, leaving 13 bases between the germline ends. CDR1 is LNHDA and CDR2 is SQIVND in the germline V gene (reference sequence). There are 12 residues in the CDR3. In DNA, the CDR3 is TGTGCCAGTAAGCGGGCAGACATTGAAGCTTTCTTT. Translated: CASKRADIEAFF.

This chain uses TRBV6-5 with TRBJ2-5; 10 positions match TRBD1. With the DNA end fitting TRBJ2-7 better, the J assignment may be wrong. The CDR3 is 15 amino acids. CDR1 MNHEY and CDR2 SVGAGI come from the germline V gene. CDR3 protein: CASSYSTGGMYEQYF. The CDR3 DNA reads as TGTGCCAGCAGTTACTCGACAGGGGGCATGTACGAGCAGTACTTC.

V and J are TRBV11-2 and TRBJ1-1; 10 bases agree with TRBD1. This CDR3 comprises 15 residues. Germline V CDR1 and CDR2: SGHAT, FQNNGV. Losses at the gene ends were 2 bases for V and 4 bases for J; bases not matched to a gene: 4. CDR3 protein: CASSLWTGGGTEAFF. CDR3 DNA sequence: TGTGCCAGCAGCTTATGGACAGGGGGAGGCACTGAAGCTTTCTTT.

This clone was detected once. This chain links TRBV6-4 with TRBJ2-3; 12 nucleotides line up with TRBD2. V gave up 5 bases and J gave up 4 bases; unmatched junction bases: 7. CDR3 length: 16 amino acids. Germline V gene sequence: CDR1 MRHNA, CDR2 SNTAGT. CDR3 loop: CASSPSSGGAPDTQYF. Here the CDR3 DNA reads TGTGCCAGCAGTCCTTCTAGCGGGGGGGCCCCAGATACGCAGTATTTT.

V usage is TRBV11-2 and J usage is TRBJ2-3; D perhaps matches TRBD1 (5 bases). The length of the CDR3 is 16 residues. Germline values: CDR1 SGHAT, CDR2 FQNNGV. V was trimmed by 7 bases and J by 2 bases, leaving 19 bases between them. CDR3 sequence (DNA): TGTGCCAGCAACACCAAAACGTCCAGGGTCACAGATACGCAGTATTTT. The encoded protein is CASNTKTSRVTDTQYF.